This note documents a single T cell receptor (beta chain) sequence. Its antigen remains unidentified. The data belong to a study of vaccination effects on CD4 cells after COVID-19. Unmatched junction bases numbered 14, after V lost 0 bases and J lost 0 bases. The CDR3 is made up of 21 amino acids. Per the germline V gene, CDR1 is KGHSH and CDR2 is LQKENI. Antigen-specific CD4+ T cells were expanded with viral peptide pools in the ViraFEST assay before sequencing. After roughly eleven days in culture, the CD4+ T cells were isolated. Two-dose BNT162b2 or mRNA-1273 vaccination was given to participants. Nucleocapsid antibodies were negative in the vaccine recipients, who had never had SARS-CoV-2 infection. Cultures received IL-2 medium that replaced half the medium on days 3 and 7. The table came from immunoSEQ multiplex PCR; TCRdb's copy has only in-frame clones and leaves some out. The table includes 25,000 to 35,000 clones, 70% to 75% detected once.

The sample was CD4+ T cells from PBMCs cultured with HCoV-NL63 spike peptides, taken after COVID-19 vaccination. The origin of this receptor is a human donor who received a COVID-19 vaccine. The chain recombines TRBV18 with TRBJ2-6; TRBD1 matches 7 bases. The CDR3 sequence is CASSPPRGGRRRLSGANVLTF. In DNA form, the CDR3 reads TGTGCCAGCTCACCACCTAGAGGGGGCCGTCGGAGACTCTCTGGGGCCAACGTCCTGACTTTC.